Shown below are 23 T cell receptor beta chains from a single sample sequenced in a study of radiotherapy plus CTLA-4 blockade in lung cancer (dated 2018 in TCRdb). The protocol used for the library was the immunoSEQ multiplex PCR assay. What TCRdb holds here is the immuneACCESS table cut down to in-frame rearrangements. Part of the clones is not present; checked against another copy, under half of the missing clones reflect an unresolved V gene, and the others are unexplained. This sample gives over 100,000 clones in total; approximately 90% of them show up just once. Clones ranked in the top ten supply 6.9% of the sample. The sequencing used peripheral blood, collected from a patient treated with radiotherapy plus ipilimumab. The receptor set was obtained from a human donor with non-small cell lung cancer that progressed on radiotherapy plus ipilimumab.

The V and J genes are TRBV7-9 and TRBJ2-7; D is possibly TRBD1 (8 bases). V dropped 3 bases and J dropped 4 bases, with 19 bases sitting between them. The CDR3 has 16 amino acids. Germline V CDR1 and CDR2: SEHNR, FQNEAQ (reference sequence). The CDR3 loop reads CASSFGKTGEGYEQYF. As DNA, the CDR3 is TGTGCCAGCAGCTTCGGGAAGACAGGGGAGGGGTACGAGCAGTACTTC.

This clone was recorded only once. A read error may produce the germline difference seen at one junction end. The rearrangement links TRBV5-4 to TRBJ2-5; 7 nucleotides align to TRBD2. The CDR3 is 16 amino acids. The germline CDR1 and CDR2 sequences are SGHNT and YYREEE (reference sequence). CDR3 in DNA: TGTGCCAGCAGCTCAGTAGGGCTAGCGGACCAAGGGACCCAGTACTTC. The encoded protein is CASSSVGLADQGTQYF.

In its sample, this clone was seen a few times. The chain couples TRBV25-1 to TRBJ1-2, with 9 bases identical to TRBD1. The germline CDR1 and CDR2 sequences are MGHDK and SYGVNS. The CDR3 is made up of 17 amino acids. The J segment lost 0 bases and the V segment lost 2 bases, leaving 7 bases of the junction unmatched. The CDR3, as DNA: TGTGCCAGCAGTGAAGGGACAGGGTTTCGTGCTAACTATGGCTACACCTTC. Its protein product is CASSEGTGFRANYGYTF.

This chain links TRBV4-2 with TRBJ2-7; TRBD2 matches 7 bases. This CDR3 has 14 residues. V gave up 1 base and J gave up 3 bases; unmatched junction bases: 3. The germline V gene has CDR1 LGHNA and CDR2 YNFKEQ. This CDR3 reads CASSQASGRYEQYF. CDR3 sequence (DNA): TGTGCCAGCAGCCAAGCTAGCGGTCGCTACGAGCAGTACTTC.

This clone has just one count. The chain combines TRBV4-2 with TRBJ2-7; perhaps TRBD2 as D (6 bases). The V end lost 1 base, the J end lost 2 bases, and 9 bases lay between the germline ends. This CDR3 spans 14 amino acids. Germline V gene data show CDR1 as LGHNA and CDR2 as YNFKEQ. CDR3 sequence reads: CASSQAGLTYEQYF. CDR3 nucleotides: TGTGCCAGCAGCCAAGCGGGACTCACCTACGAGCAGTACTTC.

The V call is TRBV27, the J call TRBJ2-1; D call uncertain. The V gene's germline CDR1 is MNHEY and CDR2 SMNVEV (reference sequence). V was cut by 4 bases and J by 5 bases, with 18 bases left in between. The CDR3 extends over 16 amino acids. The CDR3 here is CASSSIGPPRNNEQFF. The CDR3 DNA is TGTGCCAGCAGTTCTATTGGACCTCCCCGAAACAATGAGCAGTTCTTC.

This clone was seen just once. The rearrangement links TRBV6-1 to TRBJ2-1, with 11 bases that match TRBD2. Trimming at V came to 6 bases and at J to 2 bases, leaving 3 bases not matched to a gene. Germline CDR1 and CDR2: MNHNS and SASEGT. The CDR3 contains 15 residues. The CDR3 is CASSGTSGAYNEQFF. The DNA for the CDR3 is TGTGCCAGCAGCGGGACTAGCGGAGCCTACAATGAGCAGTTCTTC.

This clone came up once. The genes are TRBV19 and TRBJ1-4, with D perhaps matching TRBD1 (5 bases). Trimming stripped 5 bases from V and 0 bases from J, with 16 bases between. The CDR3 runs 17 residues. The V gene's germline CDR1 is LNHDA and CDR2 SQIVND (reference sequence). CDR3 in amino acids: CASSFRGAEATNEKLFF. In DNA form, the CDR3 reads TGTGCCAGTAGTTTCCGAGGGGCAGAGGCAACTAATGAAAAACTGTTTTTT.

The chain has TRBV7-3 and TRBJ2-5, with 8 bases lining up with TRBD1. Per germline, CDR1 SGHTA and CDR2 FQGTGA. This CDR3 comprises 16 residues. Trimming at V came to 0 bases and at J to 5 bases, leaving 8 bases not matched to a gene. The CDR3 region has the DNA TGTGCCAGCAGCTTAACGGTCGCAGGGGGCTCTGAGACCCAGTACTTC. It specifies CASSLTVAGGSETQYF.

Here the CDR3 DNA reads TGTGCCAGCAGCTCACCTAGTGGGCTTCGGGGGGCAGATACGCAGTATTTT. The encoded protein is CASSSPSGLRGADTQYF. The rearrangement links TRBV11-3 to TRBJ2-3; 7 nucleotides agree with TRBD2. Looked up from germline, CDR1 is SGHNT and CDR2 is YENEEA. The CDR3 has 17 amino acids. After removal of 4 bases from V and 4 bases from J, the junction contained 14 bases not matched to a gene.

The DNA for the CDR3 is TGTGCCAGCAGTGAATGGCTAGCGGGCTCCTACGAGCAGTACTTC. Amino acids: CASSEWLAGSYEQYF. The chain combines TRBV25-1 with TRBJ2-7; TRBD2 matches at 8 bases. The length of the CDR3 is 15 residues. Germline loops: CDR1 MGHDK, CDR2 SYGVNS. The junction had 2 bases not matched to a gene; V was cut back by 1 base and J by 0 bases.

The chain carries TRBV12-5 and TRBJ2-1; D is unclear. V shed 2 bases and J shed 0 bases, with 8 bases lying between them. The CDR3 loop spans 15 amino acids. Germline V gives CDR1 LGHNT, CDR2 FRNRAP. CDR3 region: CASGLSESSYNEQFF. The CDR3 DNA is TGTGCTAGTGGTTTGTCTGAGAGCTCCTACAATGAGCAGTTCTTC. The full variable domain, completed using reference TRBV12-5 and TRBJ2-1, is DARVTQTPRHKVTEMGQEVTMRCQPILGHNTVFWYRQTMMQGLELLAYFRNRAPLDDSGMPKDRFSAEMPDATLATLKIQPSEPRDSAVYFCASGLSESSYNEQFFGPGTRLTVL.

J is TRBJ2-7 and V is TRBV30; no reliable D call. Deletions cut 3 bases from V and 0 bases from J, with 6 bases between. The CDR3 length is 12 residues. Germline CDR1 and CDR2: GTSNPN and SVGIG (reference sequence). CDR3 nucleotides: TGTGCCTGGAGCCAAAGCTCCTACGAGCAGTACTTC. Protein: CAWSQSSYEQYF.

This clone was detected only once. The CDR3 loop reads CASSLPSGSRYEQYF. The CDR3 DNA sequence: TGTGCCAGCAGCTTGCCTAGCGGGAGTAGATACGAGCAGTACTTC. V usage is TRBV5-6 and J usage is TRBJ2-7, with 10 bases matching TRBD2. V shed 1 base, J shed 4 bases, and the junction held 5 bases outside the gene matches. The CDR3 consists of 15 residues. The germline V gene encodes CDR1 SGHDT and CDR2 YYEEEE.

J is TRBJ1-1 and V is TRBV7-9, with D possibly TRBD1 on 6 matching bases. There are 13 residues in the CDR3. Trimming shortened V by 4 bases and J by 5 bases, and 11 bases separated the two germline ends. Germline V gives CDR1 SEHNR, CDR2 FQNEAQ (reference sequence). CDR3 protein: CASSWTARTEAFF. The CDR3, as DNA: TGTGCCAGCAGCTGGACAGCTCGGACTGAAGCTTTCTTT.

J is TRBJ2-7 and V is TRBV19; D tentatively reads TRBD1 or TRBD2 (7 bases each). Trimming cost V 6 bases and J 9 bases, with 21 bases left between them. Germline CDR1 LNHDA, CDR2 SQIVND (reference sequence). The CDR3 has 14 amino acids. In nucleotides, the CDR3 is TGTGCCAGTAGCCCAGACAGGGAAAGGGGGGGGCAGTACTTC. This encodes CASSPDRERGGQYF.

The rearrangement links TRBV5-4 to TRBJ1-3, with D possibly being TRBD1 (5 bases). This CDR3 is built from 15 residues. Germline CDR1 is SGHNT and CDR2 is YYREEE (reference sequence). V was shortened by 1 base and J by 3 bases, with 11 bases between the two germline ends. The CDR3 region has the DNA TGTGCCAGCAGCTTGTCAGGGTATCGTGGAAACACCATATATTTT. Translating gives CASSLSGYRGNTIYF.

V usage is TRBV7-3 and J usage is TRBJ2-1, with D possibly being TRBD1 or TRBD2 (6 bases each). This CDR3 region has 19 residues. The V gene's germline CDR1 is SGHTA and CDR2 FQGTGA. V gave up 0 bases and J gave up 4 bases, with 22 bases separating them. CDR3 DNA: TGTGCCAGCAGCTTAACCCCGGTGGGGGCGGGGCGTGATTACAATGAGCAGTTCTTC. Its translation: CASSLTPVGAGRDYNEQFF.

The J gene is TRBJ2-1, the V gene TRBV5-1; perhaps TRBD2 as D (5 bases). CDR1 is SGHRS and CDR2 is YFSETQ in the germline V gene. V lost 3 bases and J lost 8, with 15 bases in between. The CDR3 covers 14 residues. The CDR3 coding sequence is TGCGCCAGCAGCTCTGAGCGGTCTCGGGATGAGCAGTTCTTC. Translated, it gives CASSSERSRDEQFF.

The genes are TRBV7-8 and TRBJ2-7; 8 bases align to TRBD2. This CDR3 is built from 16 residues. Germline CDR1 reads SGHVS; CDR2 reads FQNEAQ. The V segment lost 5 bases and the J segment 5 bases; nucleotides outside the gene matches: 14. The CDR3 reads CASSRVRVSGGDEQYF. CDR3 DNA sequence: TGTGCCAGCAGCCGAGTGCGGGTATCGGGAGGGGACGAGCAGTACTTC.

This clone was picked up a small number of times. This chain links TRBV6-6 with TRBJ1-1; D gene ambiguous. This CDR3 has 13 amino acids. Deletions cut 4 bases from V and 0 bases from J, with 6 bases between. Germline assignment: CDR1 MNHNY and CDR2 SVGAGI (reference sequence). CDR3 sequence reads: CASSSLLNTEAFF. The CDR3 bases are TGTGCCAGCAGTTCGTTACTGAACACTGAAGCTTTCTTT.

The CDR3 region has the DNA TGTGCCAGCAGCCGAGGCCTCTCTAGCGGGCCCTCCTACGAGCAGTACTTC. It translates to CASSRGLSSGPSYEQYF. The chain carries TRBV7-8 and TRBJ2-7, with 8 nucleotides matching TRBD2. This CDR3 has 17 amino acids. Germline CDR1 and CDR2: SGHVS and FQNEAQ. The V segment lost 5 bases and the J segment 0 bases; nucleotides outside the gene matches: 12.

The rearrangement joins TRBV5-1 to TRBJ2-7, with unresolved D. Germline V gives CDR1 SGHRS, CDR2 YFSETQ. There are 12 residues in the CDR3. The V gene lost 0 bases and the J gene lost 5 bases, with 6 bases spanning the gap. The CDR3 is CASSLVGHEQYF. The CDR3 DNA follows: TGCGCCAGCAGCTTGGTTGGCCACGAGCAGTACTTC.